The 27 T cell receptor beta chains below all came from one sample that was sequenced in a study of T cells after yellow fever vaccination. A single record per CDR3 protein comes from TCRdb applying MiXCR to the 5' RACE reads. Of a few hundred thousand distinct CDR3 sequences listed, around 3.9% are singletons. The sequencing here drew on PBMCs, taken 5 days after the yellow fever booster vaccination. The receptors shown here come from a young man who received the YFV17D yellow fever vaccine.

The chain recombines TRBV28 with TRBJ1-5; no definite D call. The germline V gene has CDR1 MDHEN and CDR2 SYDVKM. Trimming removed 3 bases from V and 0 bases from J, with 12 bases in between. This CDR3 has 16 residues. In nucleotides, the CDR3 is TGTGCCAGCAGTTTGATGGGTGTTTATAGCAATCAGCCCCAGCATTTT. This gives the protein CASSLMGVYSNQPQHF.

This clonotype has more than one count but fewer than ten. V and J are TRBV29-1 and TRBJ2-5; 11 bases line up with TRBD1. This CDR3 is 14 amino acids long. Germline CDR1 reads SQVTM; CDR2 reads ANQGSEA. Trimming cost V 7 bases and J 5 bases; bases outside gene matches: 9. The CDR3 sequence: CSASSGTGGETQYF. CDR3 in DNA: TGCAGCGCATCCTCCGGGACAGGGGGGGAGACCCAGTACTTC.

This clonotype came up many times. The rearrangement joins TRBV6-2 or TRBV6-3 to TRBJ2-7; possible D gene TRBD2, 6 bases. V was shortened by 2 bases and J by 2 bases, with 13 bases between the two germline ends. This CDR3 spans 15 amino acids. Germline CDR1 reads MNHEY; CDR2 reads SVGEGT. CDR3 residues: CASSYGGVKAYEQYV. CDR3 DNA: TGTGCCAGCAGTTACGGCGGGGTAAAAGCCTACGAGCAGTACGTC.

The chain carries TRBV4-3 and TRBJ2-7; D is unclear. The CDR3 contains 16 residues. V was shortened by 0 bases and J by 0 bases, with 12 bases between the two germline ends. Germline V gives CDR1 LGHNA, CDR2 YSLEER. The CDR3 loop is CASSQDVGWGSYEQYF. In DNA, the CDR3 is TGCGCCAGCAGCCAAGATGTTGGGTGGGGCTCCTACGAGCAGTACTTC.

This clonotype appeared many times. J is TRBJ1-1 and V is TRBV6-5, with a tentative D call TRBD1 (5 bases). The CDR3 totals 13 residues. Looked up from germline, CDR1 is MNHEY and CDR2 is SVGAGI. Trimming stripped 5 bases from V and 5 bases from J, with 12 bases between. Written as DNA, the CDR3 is TGTGCCAGCAGTCGCGGACATGGGACTGAAGCTTTCTTT. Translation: CASSRGHGTEAFF.

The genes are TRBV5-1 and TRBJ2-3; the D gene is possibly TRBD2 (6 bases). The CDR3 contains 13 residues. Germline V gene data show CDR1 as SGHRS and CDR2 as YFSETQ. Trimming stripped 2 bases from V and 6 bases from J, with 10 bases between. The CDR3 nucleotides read TGCGCCAGCAGCTTCCCTCTAGCGGATACGCAGTATTTT. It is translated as CASSFPLADTQYF.

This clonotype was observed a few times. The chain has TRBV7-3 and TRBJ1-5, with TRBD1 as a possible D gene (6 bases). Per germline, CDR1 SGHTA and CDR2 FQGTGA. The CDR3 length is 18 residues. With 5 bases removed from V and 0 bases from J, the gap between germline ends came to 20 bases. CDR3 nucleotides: TGTGCCAGCAGCCCCACACCTCGGACAGATTATAGCAATCAGCCCCAGCATTTT. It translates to CASSPTPRTDYSNQPQHF.

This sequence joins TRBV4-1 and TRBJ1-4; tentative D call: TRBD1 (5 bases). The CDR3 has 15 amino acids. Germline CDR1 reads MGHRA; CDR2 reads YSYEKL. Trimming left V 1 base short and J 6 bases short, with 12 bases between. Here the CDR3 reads CASSQVEIGDEKLFF. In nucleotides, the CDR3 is TGCGCCAGCAGCCAAGTGGAAATAGGGGATGAAAAACTGTTTTTT.

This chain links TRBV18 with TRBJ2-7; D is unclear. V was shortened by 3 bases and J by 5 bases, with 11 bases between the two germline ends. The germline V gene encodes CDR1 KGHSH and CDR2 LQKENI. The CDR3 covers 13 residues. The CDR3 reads CASSPPGSNEQYV. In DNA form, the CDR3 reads TGTGCCAGCTCACCCCCAGGTTCGAACGAGCAGTACGTC.

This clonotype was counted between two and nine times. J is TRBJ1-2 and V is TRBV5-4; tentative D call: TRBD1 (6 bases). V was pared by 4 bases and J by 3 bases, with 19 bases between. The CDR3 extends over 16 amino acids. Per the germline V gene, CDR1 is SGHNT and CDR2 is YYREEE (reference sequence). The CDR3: CASSVGASGGYYGYTF. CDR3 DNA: TGTGCCAGCAGCGTGGGGGCGTCGGGAGGCTACTATGGCTACACCTTC.

The CDR3 region has the DNA TGCAGTGCTCCAGGACAGGGTATACAATACACTGAAGCTTTCTTT. The encoded protein is CSAPGQGIQYTEAFF. The chain has TRBV20-1 and TRBJ1-1; 8 nucleotides align to TRBD1. From germline, CDR1 is DFQATT and CDR2 SNEGSKA (reference sequence). Unmatched junction bases numbered 11, after V lost 5 bases and J lost 3 bases. The CDR3 runs to 15 residues.

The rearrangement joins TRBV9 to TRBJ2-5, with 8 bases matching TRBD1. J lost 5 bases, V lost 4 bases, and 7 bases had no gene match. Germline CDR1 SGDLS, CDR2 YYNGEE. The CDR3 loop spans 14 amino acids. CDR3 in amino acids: CASSPPGGVETQYF. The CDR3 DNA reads TGTGCCAGCAGCCCTCCAGGGGGCGTGGAGACCCAGTACTTC.

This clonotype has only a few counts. CDR3 sequence reads: CASSHQGAREQYF. Written as DNA, the CDR3 is TGTGCCAGCAGTCACCAGGGGGCTAGAGAGCAGTACTTC. The rearrangement uses TRBV27 and TRBJ2-7; 8 nucleotides align to TRBD1. The CDR3 runs to 13 residues. Germline CDR1 and CDR2: MNHEY and SMNVEV (reference sequence). After removal of 5 bases from V and 7 bases from J, the junction contained 7 bases not matched to a gene.

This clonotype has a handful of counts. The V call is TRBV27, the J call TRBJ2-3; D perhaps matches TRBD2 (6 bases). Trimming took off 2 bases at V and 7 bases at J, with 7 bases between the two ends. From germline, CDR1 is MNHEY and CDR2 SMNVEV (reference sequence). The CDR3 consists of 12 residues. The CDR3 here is CASSLGGYTQYF. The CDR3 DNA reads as TGTGCCAGCAGTTTAGGGGGGTATACGCAGTATTTT.

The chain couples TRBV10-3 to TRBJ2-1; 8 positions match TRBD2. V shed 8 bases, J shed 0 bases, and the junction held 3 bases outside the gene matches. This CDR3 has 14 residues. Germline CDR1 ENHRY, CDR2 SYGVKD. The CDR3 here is CAIRGGSSYNEQFF. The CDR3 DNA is TGTGCCATCCGCGGGGGGAGCTCCTACAATGAGCAGTTCTTC.

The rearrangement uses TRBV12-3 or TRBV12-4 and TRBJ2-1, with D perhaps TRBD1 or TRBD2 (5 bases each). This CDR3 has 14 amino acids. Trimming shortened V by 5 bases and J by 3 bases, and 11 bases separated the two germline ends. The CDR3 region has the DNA TGTGCCAGCAGTGGGGGTCTATTCTACAATGAGCAGTTCTTC. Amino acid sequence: CASSGGLFYNEQFF.

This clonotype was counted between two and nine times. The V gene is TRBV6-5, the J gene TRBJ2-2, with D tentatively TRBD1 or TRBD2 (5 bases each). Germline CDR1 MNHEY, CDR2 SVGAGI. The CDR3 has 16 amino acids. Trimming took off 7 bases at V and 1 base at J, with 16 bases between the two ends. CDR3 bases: TGTGCCAGCAATGAACTTGGGACGGAGAACACCGGGGAGCTGTTTTTT. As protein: CASNELGTENTGELFF.

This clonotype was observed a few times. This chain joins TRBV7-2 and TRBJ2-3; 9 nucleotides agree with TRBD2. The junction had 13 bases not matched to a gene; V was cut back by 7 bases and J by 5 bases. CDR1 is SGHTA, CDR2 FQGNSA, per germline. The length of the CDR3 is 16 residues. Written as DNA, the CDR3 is TGTGCCAGCACAGCTTTGACGGGCGGGGGGGTAGATACGCAGTATTTT. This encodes CASTALTGGGVDTQYF.

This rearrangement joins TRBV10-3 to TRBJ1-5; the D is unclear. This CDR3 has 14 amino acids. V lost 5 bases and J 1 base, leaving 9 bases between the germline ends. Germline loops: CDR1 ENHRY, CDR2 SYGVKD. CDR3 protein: CAISITGSNQPQHF. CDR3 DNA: TGTGCCATCAGTATAACTGGAAGCAATCAGCCCCAGCATTTT.

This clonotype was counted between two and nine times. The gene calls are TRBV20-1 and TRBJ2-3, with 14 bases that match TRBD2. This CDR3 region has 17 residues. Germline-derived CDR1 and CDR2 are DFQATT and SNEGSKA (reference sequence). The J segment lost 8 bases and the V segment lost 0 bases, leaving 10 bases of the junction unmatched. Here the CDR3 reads CSARDGGLAGGLGTQYF. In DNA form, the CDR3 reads TGCAGTGCTAGAGATGGAGGACTAGCGGGGGGTTTGGGTACGCAGTATTTT.

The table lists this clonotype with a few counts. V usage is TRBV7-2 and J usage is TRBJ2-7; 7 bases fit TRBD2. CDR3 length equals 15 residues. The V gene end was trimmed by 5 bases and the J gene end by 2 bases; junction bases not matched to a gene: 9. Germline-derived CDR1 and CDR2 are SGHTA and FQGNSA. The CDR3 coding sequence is TGTGCCAGCAGCACGACGGGGGGACCTACCTACGAGCAGTACTTC. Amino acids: CASSTTGGPTYEQYF.

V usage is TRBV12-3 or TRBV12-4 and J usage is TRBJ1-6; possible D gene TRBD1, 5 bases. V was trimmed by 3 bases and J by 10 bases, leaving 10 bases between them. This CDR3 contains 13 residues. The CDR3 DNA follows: TGTGCCAGCAGTTTCCAACAGGTATCACCCCTCCACTTT. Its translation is CASSFQQVSPLHF.

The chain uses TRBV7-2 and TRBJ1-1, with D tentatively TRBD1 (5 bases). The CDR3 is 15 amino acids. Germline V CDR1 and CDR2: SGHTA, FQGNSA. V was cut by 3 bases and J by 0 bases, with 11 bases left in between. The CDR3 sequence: CASSFGAAMNTEAFF. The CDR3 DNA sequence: TGTGCCAGCAGCTTCGGGGCAGCGATGAACACTGAAGCTTTCTTT.

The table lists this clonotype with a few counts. In DNA, the CDR3 is TGTGCCAGTAGTATCGTCGACATGGGCGAGCAGTACTTC. Its protein product is CASSIVDMGEQYF. The chain recombines TRBV19 with TRBJ2-7; D not certain. The CDR3 loop spans 13 amino acids. The ends were cut back, 3 bases at V and 6 bases at J, with 12 bases in the middle. Per the germline V gene, CDR1 is LNHDA and CDR2 is SQIVND (reference sequence).

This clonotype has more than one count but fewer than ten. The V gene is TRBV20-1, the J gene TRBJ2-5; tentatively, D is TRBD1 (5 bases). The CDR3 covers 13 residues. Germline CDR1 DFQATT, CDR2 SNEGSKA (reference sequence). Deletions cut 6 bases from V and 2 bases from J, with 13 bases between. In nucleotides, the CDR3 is TGCAGTGCGTATCCAAGGGGTCAAGAGACCCAGTACTTC. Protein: CSAYPRGQETQYF.

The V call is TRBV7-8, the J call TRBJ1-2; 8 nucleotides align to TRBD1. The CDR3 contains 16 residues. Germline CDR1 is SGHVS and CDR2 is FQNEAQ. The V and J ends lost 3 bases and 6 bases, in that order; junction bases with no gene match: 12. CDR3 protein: CASSLSMAQGADGYTF. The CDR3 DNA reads TGTGCCAGCAGCTTGTCAATGGCGCAGGGGGCTGATGGCTACACCTTC.

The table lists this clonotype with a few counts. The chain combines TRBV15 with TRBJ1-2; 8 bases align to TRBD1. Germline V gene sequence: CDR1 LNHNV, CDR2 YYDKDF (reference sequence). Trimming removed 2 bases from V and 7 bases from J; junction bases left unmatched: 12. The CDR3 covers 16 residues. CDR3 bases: TGTGCCACCAGCAGAAAAATAGACAGGGGCAATGGTGGCTACACCTTC. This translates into CATSRKIDRGNGGYTF. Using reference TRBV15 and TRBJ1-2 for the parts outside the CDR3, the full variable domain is DAMVIQNPRYQVTQFGKPVTLSCSQTLNHNVMYWYQQKSSQAPKLLFHYYDKDFNNEADTPDNFQSRRPNTSFCFLDIRSPGLGDTAMYLCATSRKIDRGNGGYTFGSGTRLTVV.